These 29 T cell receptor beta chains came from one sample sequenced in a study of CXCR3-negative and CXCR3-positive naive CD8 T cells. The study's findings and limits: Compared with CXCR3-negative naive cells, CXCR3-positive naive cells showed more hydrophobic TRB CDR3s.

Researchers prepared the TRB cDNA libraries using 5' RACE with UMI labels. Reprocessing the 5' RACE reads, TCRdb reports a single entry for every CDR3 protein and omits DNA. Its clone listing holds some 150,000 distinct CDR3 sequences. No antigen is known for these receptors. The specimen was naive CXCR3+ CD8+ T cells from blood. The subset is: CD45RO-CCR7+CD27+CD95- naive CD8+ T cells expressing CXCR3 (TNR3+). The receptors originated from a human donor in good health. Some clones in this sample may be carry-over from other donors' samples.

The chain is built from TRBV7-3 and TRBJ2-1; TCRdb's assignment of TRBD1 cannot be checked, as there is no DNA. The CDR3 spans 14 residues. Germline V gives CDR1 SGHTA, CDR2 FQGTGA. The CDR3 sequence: CASSDGVPHREQFF.

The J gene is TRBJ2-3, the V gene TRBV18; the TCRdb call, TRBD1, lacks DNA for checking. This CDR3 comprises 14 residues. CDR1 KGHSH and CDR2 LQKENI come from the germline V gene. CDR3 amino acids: CASSPDPGADTQYF.

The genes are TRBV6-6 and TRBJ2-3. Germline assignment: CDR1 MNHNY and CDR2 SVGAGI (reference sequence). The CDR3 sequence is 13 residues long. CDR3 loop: CASSLDSPDTQYF.

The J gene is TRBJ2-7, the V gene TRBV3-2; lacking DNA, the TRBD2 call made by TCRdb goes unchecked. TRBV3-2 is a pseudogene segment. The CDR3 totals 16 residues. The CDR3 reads CASSQLERGASYEQYF.

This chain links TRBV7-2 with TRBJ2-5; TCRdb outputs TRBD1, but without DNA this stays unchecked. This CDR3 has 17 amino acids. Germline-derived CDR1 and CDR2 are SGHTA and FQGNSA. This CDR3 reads CASSLPSDRGGEETQYF.

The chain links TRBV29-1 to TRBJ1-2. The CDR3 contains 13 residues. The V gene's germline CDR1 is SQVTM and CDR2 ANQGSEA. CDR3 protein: CSVFEDGTYGYTF.

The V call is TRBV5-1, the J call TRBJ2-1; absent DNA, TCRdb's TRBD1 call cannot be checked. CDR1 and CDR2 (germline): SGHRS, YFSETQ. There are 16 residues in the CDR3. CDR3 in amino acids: CASSLYQDRESMREFF.

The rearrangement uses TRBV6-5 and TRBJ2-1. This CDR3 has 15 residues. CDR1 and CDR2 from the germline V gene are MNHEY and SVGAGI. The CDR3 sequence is CASSKGESSYNEQFF.

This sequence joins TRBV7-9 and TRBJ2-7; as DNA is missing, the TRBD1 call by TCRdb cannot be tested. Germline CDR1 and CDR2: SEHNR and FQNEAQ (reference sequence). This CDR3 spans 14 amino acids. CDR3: CASSLAGVSYEQYF.

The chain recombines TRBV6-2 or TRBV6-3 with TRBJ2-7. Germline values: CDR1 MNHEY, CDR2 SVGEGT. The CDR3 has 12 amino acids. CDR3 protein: CASSYQFNEQYF.

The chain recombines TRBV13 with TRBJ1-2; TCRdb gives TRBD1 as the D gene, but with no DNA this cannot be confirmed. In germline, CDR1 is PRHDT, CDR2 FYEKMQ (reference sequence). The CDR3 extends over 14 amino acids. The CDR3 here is CASSERQGNYGYTF.

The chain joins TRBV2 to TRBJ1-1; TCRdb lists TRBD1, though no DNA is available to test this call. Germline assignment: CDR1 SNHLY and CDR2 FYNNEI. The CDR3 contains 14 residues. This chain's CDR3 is CASSVGAGNTEAFF.

The chain's CDR3 is CASSQDPIGVDEAFF. The V call is TRBV4-1, the J call TRBJ1-1; TCRdb picks TRBD1, but there is no DNA to check that call. Per the germline V gene, CDR1 is MGHRA and CDR2 is YSYEKL. The CDR3 covers 15 residues.

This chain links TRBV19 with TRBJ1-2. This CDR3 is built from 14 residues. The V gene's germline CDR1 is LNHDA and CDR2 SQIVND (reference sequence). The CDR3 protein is CASSILSADYGYTF.

This CDR3 reads CSVAPGTGGDTQYF. The chain recombines TRBV29-1 with TRBJ2-3; with no DNA, the TCRdb D assignment of TRBD1 cannot be verified. The CDR3 has 14 residues. The germline V gene has CDR1 SQVTM and CDR2 ANQGSEA.

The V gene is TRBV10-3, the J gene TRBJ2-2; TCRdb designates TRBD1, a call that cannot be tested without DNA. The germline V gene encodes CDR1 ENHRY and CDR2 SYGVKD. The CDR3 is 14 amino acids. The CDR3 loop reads CAIAGDRAPGELFF.

The CDR3 sequence: CSGRDRVAGELFF. This chain links TRBV29-1 with TRBJ2-2; the D gene TCRdb calls, TRBD1, cannot be checked with no DNA. Germline V CDR1 and CDR2: SQVTM, ANQGSEA. The CDR3 has 13 amino acids.

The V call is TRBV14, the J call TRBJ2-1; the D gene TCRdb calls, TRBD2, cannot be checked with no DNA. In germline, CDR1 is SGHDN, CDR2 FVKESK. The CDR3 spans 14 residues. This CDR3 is CASESLQALGEQFF.

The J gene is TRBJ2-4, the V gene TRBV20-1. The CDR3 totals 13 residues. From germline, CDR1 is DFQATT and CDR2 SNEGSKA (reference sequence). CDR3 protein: CSAEPASENIQYF.

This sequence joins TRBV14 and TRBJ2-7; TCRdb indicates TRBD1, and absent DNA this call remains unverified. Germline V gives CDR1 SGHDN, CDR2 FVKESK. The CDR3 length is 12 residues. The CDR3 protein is CASSHPTGDTYF.

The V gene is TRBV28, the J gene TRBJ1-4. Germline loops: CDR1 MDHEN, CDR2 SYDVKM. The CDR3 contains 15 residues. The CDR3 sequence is CASSSRETTNEKLFF.

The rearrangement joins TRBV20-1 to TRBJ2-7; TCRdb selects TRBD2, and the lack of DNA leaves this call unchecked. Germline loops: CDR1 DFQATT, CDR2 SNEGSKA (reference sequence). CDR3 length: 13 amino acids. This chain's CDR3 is CSARAEDRPEQYF.

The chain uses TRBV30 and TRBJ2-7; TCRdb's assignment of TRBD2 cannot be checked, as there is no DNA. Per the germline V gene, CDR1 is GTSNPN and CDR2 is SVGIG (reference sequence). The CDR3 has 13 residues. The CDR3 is CAWRDSPEGEQYF.

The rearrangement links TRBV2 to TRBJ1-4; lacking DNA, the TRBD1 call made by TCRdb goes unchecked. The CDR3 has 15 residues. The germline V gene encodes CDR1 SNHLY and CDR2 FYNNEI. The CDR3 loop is CASSTSGGEDEKLFF. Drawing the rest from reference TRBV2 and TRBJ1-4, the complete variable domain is EPEVTQTPSHQVTQMGQEVILRCVPISNHLYFYWYRQILGQKVEFLVSFYNNEISEKSEIFDDQFSVERPDGSNFTLKIRSTKLEDSAMYFCASSTSGGEDEKLFFGSGTQLSVL.

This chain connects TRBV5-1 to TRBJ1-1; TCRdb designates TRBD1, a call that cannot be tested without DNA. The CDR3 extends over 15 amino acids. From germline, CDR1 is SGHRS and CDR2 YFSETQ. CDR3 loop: CASSLEGRSNTEAFF. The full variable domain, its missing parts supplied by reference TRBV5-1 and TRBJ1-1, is KAGVTQTPRYLIKTRGQQVTLSCSPISGHRSVSWYQQTPGQGLQFLFEYFSETQRNKGNFPGRFSGRQFSNSRSEMNVSTLELGDSALYLCASSLEGRSNTEAFFGQGTRLTVV.

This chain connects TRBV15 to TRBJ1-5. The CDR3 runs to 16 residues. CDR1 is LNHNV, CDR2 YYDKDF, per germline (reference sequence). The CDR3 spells CDTSREMDKPHQPQHF. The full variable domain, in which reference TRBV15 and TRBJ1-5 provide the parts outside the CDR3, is DAMVIQNPRYQVTQFGKPVTLSCSQTLNHNVMYWYQQKSSQAPKLLFHYYDKDFNNEADTPDNFQSRRPNTSFCFLDIRSPGLGDTAMYLCDTSREMDKPHQPQHFGDGTRLSIL.

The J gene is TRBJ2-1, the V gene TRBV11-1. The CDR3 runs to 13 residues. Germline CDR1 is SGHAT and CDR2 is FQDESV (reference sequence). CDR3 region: CASSLRKVNEQFF.

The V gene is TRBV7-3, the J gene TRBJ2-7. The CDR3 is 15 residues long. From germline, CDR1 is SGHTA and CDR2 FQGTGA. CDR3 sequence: CASSLGVGLAYEQYF.

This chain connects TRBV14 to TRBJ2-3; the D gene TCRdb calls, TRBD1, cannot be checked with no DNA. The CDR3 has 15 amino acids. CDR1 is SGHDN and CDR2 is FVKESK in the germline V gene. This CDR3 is CASSAYQGSTDTQYF.